The next 6 T cell receptor beta chains were all read from a single sample in a study of CD8+ T cells in alopecia areata. Specified treatment: oral pan-JAK inhibitor, 5-10 mg twice daily. Once RNA had been extracted, it was reverse transcribed into cDNA to act as the sequencing template. Sequenced by immunoSEQ multiplex PCR; TCRdb stores in-frame clones only, minus some. The data show about 200,000 clones, with under 60% seen just once and roughly 1.6% held by the top ten. Sequencing was performed on CD4+ T cells sorted from blood, taken at week 4, from a patient treated with tofacitinib. Source of these receptors: a human donor with alopecia areata.

The chain couples TRBV30 to TRBJ1-3; D remains unclear. The V end lost 2 bases, the J end lost 0 bases, and 8 bases lay between the germline ends. Germline CDR1 reads GTSNPN; CDR2 reads SVGIG (reference sequence). The CDR3 covers 14 residues. In nucleotides, the CDR3 is TGTGCCTGGAGTAGCACATACTCTGGAAACACCATATATTTT. Encoded protein: CAWSSTYSGNTIYF. Looking up the rest from reference TRBV30 and TRBJ1-3 gives the full variable domain: SQTIHQWPATLVQPVGSPLSLECTVEGTSNPNLYWYRQAAGRGLQLLFYSVGIGQISSEVPQNLSASRPQDRQFILSSKKLLLSDSGFYLCAWSSTYSGNTIYFGEGSWLTVV.

This clone appeared a few times. This chain links TRBV25-1 with TRBJ2-1; perhaps D is TRBD1 or TRBD2 (5 bases each). There are 18 residues in the CDR3. The germline V gene has CDR1 MGHDK and CDR2 SYGVNS. V lost 1 base to trimming and J lost 2 bases, with 18 bases between them. This CDR3 is CASSESVAWGSPYNEQFF. CDR3 DNA: TGTGCCAGCAGTGAATCCGTAGCTTGGGGGTCACCCTACAATGAGCAGTTCTTC.

The chain recombines TRBV7-2 with TRBJ1-6; possible D gene TRBD1, 5 bases. This CDR3 comprises 15 residues. Germline V lookup: CDR1 SGHTA, CDR2 FQGNSA. Trimming took off 3 bases at V and 8 bases at J, with 14 bases between the two ends. As DNA, the CDR3 is TGTGCCAGCAGCTTTTTAGGGACTGGGGATTCACCCCTCCACTTT. This gives the protein CASSFLGTGDSPLHF.

This clone was seen repeatedly, ten times or more. The chain employs TRBV23-1 and TRBJ2-7; no reliable D call. TRBV23-1 is an ORF, with its function uncertain. V lost 0 bases, J lost 3 bases, and 3 bases lay in between. This CDR3 comprises 12 residues. The CDR3 loop is CASSQSVYEQYF. CDR3 coding DNA: TGCGCCAGCAGTCAATCCGTCTACGAGCAGTACTTC.

V gene TRBV9 combines with J gene TRBJ2-6; TRBD2 agrees at 7 bases. The V and J ends lost 1 base and 3 bases, in that order; junction bases with no gene match: 10. Germline-derived CDR1 and CDR2 are SGDLS and YYNGEE. The CDR3 extends over 18 amino acids. Here the CDR3 DNA reads TGTGCCAGCAGCGTACCAGGGCCCCGCGGGGGTGGGGCCAACGTCCTGACTTTC. Its translation is CASSVPGPRGGGANVLTF.

The V gene is TRBV4-3, the J gene TRBJ1-2; TRBD1 is a possible D gene (6 bases). CDR1 LGHNA and CDR2 YSLEER come from the germline V gene. CDR3 length: 14 amino acids. With 0 bases removed from V and 4 bases from J, the gap between germline ends came to 9 bases. The chain's CDR3 is CASSQERTAYGYTF. The CDR3 DNA follows: TGCGCCAGCAGCCAAGAAAGGACAGCCTATGGCTACACCTTC.